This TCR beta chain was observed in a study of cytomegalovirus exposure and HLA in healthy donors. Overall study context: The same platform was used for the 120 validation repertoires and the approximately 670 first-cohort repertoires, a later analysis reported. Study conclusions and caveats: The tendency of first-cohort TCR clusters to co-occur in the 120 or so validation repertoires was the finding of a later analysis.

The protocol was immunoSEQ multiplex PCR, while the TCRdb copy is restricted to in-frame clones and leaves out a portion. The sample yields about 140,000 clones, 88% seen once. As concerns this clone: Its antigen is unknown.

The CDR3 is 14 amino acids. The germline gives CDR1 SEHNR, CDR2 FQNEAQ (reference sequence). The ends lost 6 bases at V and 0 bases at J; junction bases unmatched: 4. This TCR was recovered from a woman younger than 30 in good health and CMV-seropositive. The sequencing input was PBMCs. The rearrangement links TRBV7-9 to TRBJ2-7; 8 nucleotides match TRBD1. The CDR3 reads CASREGTGSYEQYF. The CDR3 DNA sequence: TGTGCCAGCAGGGAGGGGACAGGCTCCTACGAGCAGTACTTC.